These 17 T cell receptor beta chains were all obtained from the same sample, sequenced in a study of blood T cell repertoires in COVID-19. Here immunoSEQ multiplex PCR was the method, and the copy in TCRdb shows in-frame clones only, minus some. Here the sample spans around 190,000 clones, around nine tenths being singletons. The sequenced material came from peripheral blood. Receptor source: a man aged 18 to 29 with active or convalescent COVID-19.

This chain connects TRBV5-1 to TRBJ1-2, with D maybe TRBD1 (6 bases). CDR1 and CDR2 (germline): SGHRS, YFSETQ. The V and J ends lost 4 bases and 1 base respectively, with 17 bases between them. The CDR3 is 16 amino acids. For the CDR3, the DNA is TGCGCCAGCAGCCTAAACACAGGGTCCGATAACTATGGCTACACCTTC. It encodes CASSLNTGSDNYGYTF.

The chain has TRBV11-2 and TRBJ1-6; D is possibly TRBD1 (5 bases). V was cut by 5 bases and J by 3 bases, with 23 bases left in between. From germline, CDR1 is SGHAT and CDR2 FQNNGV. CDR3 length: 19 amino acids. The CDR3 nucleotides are TGTGCCAGCAGCAGGTCCAGGGCCTCGGTCCTGATCTATAATTCACCCCTCCACTTT. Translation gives CASSRSRASVLIYNSPLHF.

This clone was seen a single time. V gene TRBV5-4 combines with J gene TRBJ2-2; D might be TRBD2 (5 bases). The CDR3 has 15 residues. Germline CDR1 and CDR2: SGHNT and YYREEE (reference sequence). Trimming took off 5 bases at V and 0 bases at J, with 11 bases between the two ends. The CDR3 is CASRRDVANTGELFF. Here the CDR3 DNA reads TGTGCCAGCAGACGGGATGTCGCGAACACCGGGGAGCTGTTTTTT.

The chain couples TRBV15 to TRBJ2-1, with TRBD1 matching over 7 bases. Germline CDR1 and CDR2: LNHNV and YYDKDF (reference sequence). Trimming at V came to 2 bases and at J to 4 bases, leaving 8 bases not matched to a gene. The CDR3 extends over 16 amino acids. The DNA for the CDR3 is TGTGCCACCAGCAGACACCGGGACAGAGTATACAATGAGCAGTTCTTC. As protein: CATSRHRDRVYNEQFF.

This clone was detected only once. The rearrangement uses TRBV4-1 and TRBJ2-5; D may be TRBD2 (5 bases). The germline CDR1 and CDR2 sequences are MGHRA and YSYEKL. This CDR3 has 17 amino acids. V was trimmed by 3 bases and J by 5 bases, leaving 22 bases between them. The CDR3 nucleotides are TGCGCCAGCAGCCAGGGTTTGAGGGTAGGGTTGGGGGAGACCCAGTACTTC. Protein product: CASSQGLRVGLGETQYF.

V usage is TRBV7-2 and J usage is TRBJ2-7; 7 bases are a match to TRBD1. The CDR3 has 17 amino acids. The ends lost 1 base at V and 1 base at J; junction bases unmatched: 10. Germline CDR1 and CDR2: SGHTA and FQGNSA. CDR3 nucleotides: TGTGCCAGCAGCTTAGGTCCTTCGGGGACAGATTCCTACGAGCAGTACTTC. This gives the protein CASSLGPSGTDSYEQYF.

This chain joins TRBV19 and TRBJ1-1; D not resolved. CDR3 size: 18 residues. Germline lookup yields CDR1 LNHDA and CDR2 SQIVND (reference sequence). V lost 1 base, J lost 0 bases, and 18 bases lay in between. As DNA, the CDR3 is TGTGCCAGTAGTATAGGCACCCTACCGCCACCCTTGAACACTGAAGCTTTCTTT. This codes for CASSIGTLPPPLNTEAFF.

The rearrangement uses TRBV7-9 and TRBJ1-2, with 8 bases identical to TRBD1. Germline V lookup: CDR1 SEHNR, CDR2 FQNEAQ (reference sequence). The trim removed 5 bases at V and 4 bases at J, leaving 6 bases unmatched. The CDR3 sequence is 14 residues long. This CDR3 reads CASSVGQGGYGYTF. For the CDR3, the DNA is TGTGCCAGCAGCGTAGGACAGGGAGGCTATGGCTACACCTTC.

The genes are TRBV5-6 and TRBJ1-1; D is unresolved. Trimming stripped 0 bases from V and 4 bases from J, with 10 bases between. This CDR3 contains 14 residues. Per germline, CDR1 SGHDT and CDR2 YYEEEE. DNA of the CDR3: TGTGCCAGCAGCTTGGGGGCTCGGATCACTGAAGCTTTCTTT. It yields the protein CASSLGARITEAFF.

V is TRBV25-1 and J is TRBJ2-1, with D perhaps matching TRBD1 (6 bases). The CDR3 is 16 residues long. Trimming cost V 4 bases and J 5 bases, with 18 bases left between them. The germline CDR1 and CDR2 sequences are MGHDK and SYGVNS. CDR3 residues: CASSAQGGDRNNEQFF. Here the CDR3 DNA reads TGTGCCAGCAGTGCCCAAGGGGGAGATAGGAACAATGAGCAGTTCTTC. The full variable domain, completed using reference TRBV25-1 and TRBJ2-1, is EADIYQTPRYLVIGTGKKITLECSQTMGHDKMYWYQQDPGMELHLIHYSYGVNSTEKGDLSSESTVSRIRTEHFPLTLESARPSHTSQYLCASSAQGGDRNNEQFFGPGTRLTVL.

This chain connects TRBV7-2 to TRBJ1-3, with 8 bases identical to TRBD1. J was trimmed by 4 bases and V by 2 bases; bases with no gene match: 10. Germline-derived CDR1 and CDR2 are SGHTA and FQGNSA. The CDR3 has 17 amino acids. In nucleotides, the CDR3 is TGTGCCAGCAGCTTAATCTCAGGGGGCATATCAGGAAACACCATATATTTT. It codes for CASSLISGGISGNTIYF.

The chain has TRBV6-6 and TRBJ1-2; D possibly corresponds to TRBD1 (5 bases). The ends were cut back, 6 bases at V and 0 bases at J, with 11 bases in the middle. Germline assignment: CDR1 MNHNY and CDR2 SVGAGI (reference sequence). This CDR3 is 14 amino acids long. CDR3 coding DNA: TGTGCCAGCAGCCCCGGGGGACCTAACTATGGCTACACCTTC. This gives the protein CASSPGGPNYGYTF.

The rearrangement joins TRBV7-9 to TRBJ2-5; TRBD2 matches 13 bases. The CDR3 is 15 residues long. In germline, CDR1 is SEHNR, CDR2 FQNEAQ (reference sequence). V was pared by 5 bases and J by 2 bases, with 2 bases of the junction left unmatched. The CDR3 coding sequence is TGTGCCAGCAGCGTGGGACTAGCGGGACAAGAGACCCAGTACTTC. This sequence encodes CASSVGLAGQETQYF.

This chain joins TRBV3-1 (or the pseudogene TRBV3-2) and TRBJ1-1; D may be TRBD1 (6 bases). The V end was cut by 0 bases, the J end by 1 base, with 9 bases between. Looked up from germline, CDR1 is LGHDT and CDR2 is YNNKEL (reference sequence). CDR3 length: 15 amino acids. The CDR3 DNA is TGTGCCAGCAGCCAAGATGGGACAACGAACACTGAAGCTTTCTTT. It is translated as CASSQDGTTNTEAFF.

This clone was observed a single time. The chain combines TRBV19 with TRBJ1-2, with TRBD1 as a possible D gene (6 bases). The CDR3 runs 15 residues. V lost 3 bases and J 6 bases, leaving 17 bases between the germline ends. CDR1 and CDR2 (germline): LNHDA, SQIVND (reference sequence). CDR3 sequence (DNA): TGTGCCAGTAGTATTTCGCGGCAGGGGACAAATGGCTACACCTTC. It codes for CASSISRQGTNGYTF.

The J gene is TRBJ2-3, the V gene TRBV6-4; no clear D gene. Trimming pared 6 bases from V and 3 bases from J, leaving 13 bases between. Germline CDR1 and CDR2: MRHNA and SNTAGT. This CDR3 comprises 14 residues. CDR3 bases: TGTGCCAGCAGCGCCCAAACAGCTACAGATACGCAGTATTTT. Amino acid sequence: CASSAQTATDTQYF.

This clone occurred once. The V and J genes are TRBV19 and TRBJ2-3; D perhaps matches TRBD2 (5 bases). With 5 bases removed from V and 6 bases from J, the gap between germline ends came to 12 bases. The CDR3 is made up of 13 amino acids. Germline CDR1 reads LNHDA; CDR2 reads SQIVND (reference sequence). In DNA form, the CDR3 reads TGTGCCAGTAGTCCGGGAACAACGGATACGCAGTATTTT. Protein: CASSPGTTDTQYF.